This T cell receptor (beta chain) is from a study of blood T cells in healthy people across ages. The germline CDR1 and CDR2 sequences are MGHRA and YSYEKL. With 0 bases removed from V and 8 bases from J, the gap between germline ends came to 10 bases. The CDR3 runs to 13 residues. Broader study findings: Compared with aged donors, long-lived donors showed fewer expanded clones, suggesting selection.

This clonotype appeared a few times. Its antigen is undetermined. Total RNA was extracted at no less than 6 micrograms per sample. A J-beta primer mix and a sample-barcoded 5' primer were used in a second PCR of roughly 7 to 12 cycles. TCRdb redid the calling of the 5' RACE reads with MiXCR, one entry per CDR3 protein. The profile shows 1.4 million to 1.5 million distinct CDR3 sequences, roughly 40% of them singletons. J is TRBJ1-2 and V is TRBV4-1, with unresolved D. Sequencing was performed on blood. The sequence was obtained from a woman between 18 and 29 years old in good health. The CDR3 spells CASSQEGRSGYTF. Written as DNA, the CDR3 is TGCGCCAGCAGCCAAGAGGGTAGGAGCGGCTACACCTTC.